What follows describes a single T cell receptor (beta chain). Looked up from germline, CDR1 is DFQATT and CDR2 is SNEGSKA (reference sequence). Trimming at V came to 5 bases and at J to 6 bases, leaving 9 bases not matched to a gene. The CDR3 has 14 amino acids. These data are taken from a study of blood T cells in healthy people across ages. Study-level background: In model experiments, template switching was able to capture about one barcoded beta molecule for every two T cells that were present.

A J-beta primer mix and a sample-barcoded 5' primer were used in a second PCR of about 7 to 12 cycles. TCRdb itself ran the 5' RACE reads through MiXCR, one entry per CDR3 protein. The sample holds around 1.5 million distinct CDR3 sequences, roughly 60% seen once. There were healthy Caucasian individuals from Russia, aged roughly 6 to 95, serving as donors. The rearrangement uses TRBV20-1 and TRBJ1-5; 8 bases are shared with TRBD1. The sequenced material came from blood. The sequence was collected from a man younger than 30 in good health. CDR3 sequence (DNA): TGCAGTGCTCGACAGGGGAGTCTCGGTCAGCCCCAGCATTTT. This gives the protein CSARQGSLGQPQHF.